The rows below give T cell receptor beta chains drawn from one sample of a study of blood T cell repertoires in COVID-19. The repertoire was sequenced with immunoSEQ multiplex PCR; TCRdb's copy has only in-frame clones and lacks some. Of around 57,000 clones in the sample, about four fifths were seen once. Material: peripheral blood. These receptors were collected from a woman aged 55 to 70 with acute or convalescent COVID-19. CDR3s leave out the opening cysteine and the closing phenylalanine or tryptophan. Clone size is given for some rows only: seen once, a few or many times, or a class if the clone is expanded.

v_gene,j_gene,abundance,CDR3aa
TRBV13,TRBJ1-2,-,ASASSGTPGPYGYT
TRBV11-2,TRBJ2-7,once,ASSTTSGGFYEQY
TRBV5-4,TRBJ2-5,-,ASSFGGSGGGETQY
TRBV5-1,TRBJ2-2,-,ASSLVGTTNTGELF
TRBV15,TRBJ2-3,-,ATSDPSGGDTQY
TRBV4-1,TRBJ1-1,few,ASSLTVNTEAF
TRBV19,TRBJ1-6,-,ASSIVIHSPLH
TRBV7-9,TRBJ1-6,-,ASSLGGTGSISPLH
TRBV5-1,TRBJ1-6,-,ASSYTGQGDNSPLH
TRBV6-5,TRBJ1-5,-,ASKDRDWPQH
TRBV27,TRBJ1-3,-,ASEDRGLKTGNTIY
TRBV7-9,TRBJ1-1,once,ASSLNGGNTEAF
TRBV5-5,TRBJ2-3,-,ASSEPGTGTDTQY
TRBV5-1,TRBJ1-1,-,ASSRQGLTNTEAF
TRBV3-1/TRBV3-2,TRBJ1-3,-,ASNPGQNSGNTIY
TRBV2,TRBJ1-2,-,ASTLATGYGYT
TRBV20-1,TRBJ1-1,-,SASTRGLSPNTEAF
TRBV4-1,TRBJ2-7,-,ASSQQDTYEQY
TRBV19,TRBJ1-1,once,AGRTGWGEAF
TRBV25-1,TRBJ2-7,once,ASSWGDRYEQY
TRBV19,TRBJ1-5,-,ASSIKTGEGYQPQH
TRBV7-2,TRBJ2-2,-,ASSLTAATGELF